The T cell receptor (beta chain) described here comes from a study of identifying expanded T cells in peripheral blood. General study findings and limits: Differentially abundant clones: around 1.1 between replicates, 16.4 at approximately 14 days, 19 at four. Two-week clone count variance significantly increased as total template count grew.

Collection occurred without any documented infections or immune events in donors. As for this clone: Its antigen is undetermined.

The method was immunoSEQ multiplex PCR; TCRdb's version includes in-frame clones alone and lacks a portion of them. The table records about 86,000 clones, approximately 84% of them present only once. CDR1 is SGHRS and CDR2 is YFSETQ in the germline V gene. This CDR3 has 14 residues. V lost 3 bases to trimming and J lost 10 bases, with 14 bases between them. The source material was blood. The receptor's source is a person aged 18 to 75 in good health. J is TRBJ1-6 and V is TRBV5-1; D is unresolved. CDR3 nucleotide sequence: TGCGCCAGCAGCTCCGACCACCCTCGGTCACCCCTCCACTTT. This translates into CASSSDHPRSPLHF.